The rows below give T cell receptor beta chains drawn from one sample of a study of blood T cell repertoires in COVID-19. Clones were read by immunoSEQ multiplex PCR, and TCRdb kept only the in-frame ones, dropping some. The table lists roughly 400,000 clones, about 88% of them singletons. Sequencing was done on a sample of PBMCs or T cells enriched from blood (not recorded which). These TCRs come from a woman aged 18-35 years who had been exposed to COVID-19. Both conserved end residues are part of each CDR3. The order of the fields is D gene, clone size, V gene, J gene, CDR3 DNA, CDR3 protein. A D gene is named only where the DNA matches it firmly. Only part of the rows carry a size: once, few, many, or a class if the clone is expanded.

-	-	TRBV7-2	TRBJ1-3	TGTGCCAGCAGCTTAGGCAGATCCTCTGGAAACACCATATATTTT	CASSLGRSSGNTIYF
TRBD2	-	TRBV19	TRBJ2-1	TGTGCCAGTAGTCCAAGGACTAGCGGGGAGCAGTTCTTC	CASSPRTSGEQFF
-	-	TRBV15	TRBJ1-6	TGTGCCACCAGCAGGGTCCGGGCCGGGGAATCACCCCTCCACTTT	CATSRVRAGESPLHF
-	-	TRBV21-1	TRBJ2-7	TGTGCCAGCAGTCCCGATAGCGGGAGAGGGTACGAGCAGTACTTC	CASSPDSGRGYEQYF
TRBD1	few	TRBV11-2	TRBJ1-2	TGTGCCAGCAGCCTCCAACCCGGGACAGGGGAGAATGGCTACACCTTC	CASSLQPGTGENGYTF
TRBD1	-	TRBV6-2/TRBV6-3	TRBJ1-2	TGTGCCAGCAGCGTCGGACAGGGCTTTACTGGCTACACCTTC	CASSVGQGFTGYTF
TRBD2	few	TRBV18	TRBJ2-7	TGTGCCAGCTCGCCTACCACCGCGGGAGGTGACGAGCAGTACTTC	CASSPTTAGGDEQYF
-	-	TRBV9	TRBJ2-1	TGTGCCAGCAGCCCCATCTCGGGCTCCTACAATGAGCAGTTCTTC	CASSPISGSYNEQFF
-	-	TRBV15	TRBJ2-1	TGTGCCACCAGCAGAGAGTGGGGCGTCTACAATGAGCAGTTCTTC	CATSREWGVYNEQFF
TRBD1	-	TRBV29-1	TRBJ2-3	TGCAGCGTTGAGACAGGGGTGCGCGCAGATACGCAGTATTTT	CSVETGVRADTQYF
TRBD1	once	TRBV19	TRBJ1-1	TGTGCCAGTATTCCAAATGGCCTTAACAGGGGGCAATGGGGTGTCACTGAAGCTTTCTTT	CASIPNGLNRGQWGVTEAFF
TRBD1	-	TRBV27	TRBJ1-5	TGTGCCAGCAGCTACCCCCAGGGGGCGTTTTATAGCAATCAGCCCCAGCATTTT	CASSYPQGAFYSNQPQHF
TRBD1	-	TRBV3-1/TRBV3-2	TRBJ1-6	TGTGCCAGCAGCCAAGATCTCAGGCTCAATCAGGGGACAGGTCGGAATTCACCCCTCCACTTT	CASSQDLRLNQGTGRNSPLHF
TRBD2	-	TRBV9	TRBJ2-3	TGTGCCAGCGCCTACGCCCCCGGGACTAGCGGCACAGATACGCAGTATTTT	CASAYAPGTSGTDTQYF
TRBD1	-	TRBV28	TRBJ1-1	TGTGCCAGCTCCGAACAGGGGATCGTCACTGAAGCTTTCTTT	CASSEQGIVTEAFF
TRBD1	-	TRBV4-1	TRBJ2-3	TGCGCCAGCAGCCAAGATCGCCAGGGGGTGTTCACAGATACGCAGTATTTT	CASSQDRQGVFTDTQYF
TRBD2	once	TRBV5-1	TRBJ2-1	TGCGCCAGCAGCCCCGCCGGCGGGGGCTACAATGAGCAGTTCTTC	CASSPAGGGYNEQFF
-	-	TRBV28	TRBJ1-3	TGTGCCAGCAGGGGACACTCTGGAAACACCATATATTTT	CASRGHSGNTIYF
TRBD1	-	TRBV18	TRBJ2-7	TGTGCCAGCTCACTACGGGACAGGGGCTACGAGCAGTACTTC	CASSLRDRGYEQYF
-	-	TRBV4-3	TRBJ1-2	TGCGCCAGCAGCCAAGATATTCCGGGGATCAGTGGCTACACCTTC	CASSQDIPGISGYTF
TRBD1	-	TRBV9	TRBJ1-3	TGTGCCAGCAGCGTAGGAGGGGGCAGCTCTGGAAACACCATATATTTT	CASSVGGGSSGNTIYF
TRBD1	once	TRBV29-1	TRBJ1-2	TGCAGCGTTACTCACGGACAGGGACCCTTCTATGGCTACACCTTC	CSVTHGQGPFYGYTF
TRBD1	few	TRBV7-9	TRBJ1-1	TGTTATTGTGAACAGGGGTTGTGCGCTTTCTTT	CYCEQGLCAFF
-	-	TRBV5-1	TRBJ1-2	TGCGCCAGCAGTCCCGACTCCGGCGTCTATGGCTACACCTTC	CASSPDSGVYGYTF
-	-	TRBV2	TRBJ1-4	TGTGCCAGCAGGGACACAACTAATGAAAAACTGTTTTTT	CASRDTTNEKLFF
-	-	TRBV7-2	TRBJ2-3	TGTGCCAGCAGCTCAGAGCGCTCTAGCACAGATACGCAGTATTTT	CASSSERSSTDTQYF
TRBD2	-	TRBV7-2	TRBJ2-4	TGTGCCAGCAGCTTAGCCCCGCTAGCGGGGCAAAACATTCAGTACTTC	CASSLAPLAGQNIQYF
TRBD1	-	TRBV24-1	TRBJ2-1	TGTGCCACCAGTGGGGACAGGGGGATTTACAATGAGCAGTTCTTC	CATSGDRGIYNEQFF
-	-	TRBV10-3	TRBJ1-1	TGTGCCATCAGTGACGCGGCCAACACTGAAGCTTTCTTT	CAISDAANTEAFF
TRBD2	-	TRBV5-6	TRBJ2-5	TGTGCCAGCAGCTGGGGGGATAGCGGGAGTTCCCAAGAGACCCAGTACTTC	CASSWGDSGSSQETQYF
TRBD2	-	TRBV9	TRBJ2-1	TGTGCCAGCAGCTTTGAGGGGACTAGCGGGAGGGAGTACAATGAGCAGTTCTTC	CASSFEGTSGREYNEQFF
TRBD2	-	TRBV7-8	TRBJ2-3	TGTGCCAGCAGCCTCGGAGGCGGGAGGCCCCCAGATACGCAGTATTTT	CASSLGGGRPPDTQYF
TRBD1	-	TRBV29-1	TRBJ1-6	TGCAGCGCCCGGACAGGGACGAGCTCGGATAATTCACCCCTCCACTTT	CSARTGTSSDNSPLHF
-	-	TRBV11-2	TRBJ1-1	TGTGCCAGCAGCTTAAAGAGACCGGATTCGGGGACTGAAGCTTTCTTT	CASSLKRPDSGTEAFF
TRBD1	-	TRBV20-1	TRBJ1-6	TGCAGTGCGAGTGACCGGGACAGGGGGAATAATTCACCCCTCCACTTT	CSASDRDRGNNSPLHF
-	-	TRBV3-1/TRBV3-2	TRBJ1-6	TGTGCCAGCAGCCTGGCAGGGTCAAATTCACCCCTCCACTTT	CASSLAGSNSPLHF
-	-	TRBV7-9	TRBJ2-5	TGTGCCAGCAGCTTAGACAGGGGGAGGGTCCAAGAGACCCAGTACTTC	CASSLDRGRVQETQYF
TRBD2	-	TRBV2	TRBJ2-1	TGTGCCAGCAGTTTTAACGGGAGGGGGTACAATGAGCAGTTCTTC	CASSFNGRGYNEQFF
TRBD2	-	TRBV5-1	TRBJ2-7	TGCGCCAGCAGCTCGACTCGACCAGCGGGGGAAACCTACGAGCAGTACTTC	CASSSTRPAGETYEQYF
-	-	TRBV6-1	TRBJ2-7	TGTGCCAGCAGTGAAAGCCCCTCCTACGAGCAGTACTTC	CASSESPSYEQYF
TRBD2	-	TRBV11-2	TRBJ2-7	TGTGCCAGCAGCTTCGGGACTAGCGTGGAGCAGTACTTC	CASSFGTSVEQYF
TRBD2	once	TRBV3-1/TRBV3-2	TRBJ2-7	TGTGCCAGCAGCCAAGCCCTTCTAGCGGGGGTCTCCTACGAGCAGTACTTC	CASSQALLAGVSYEQYF
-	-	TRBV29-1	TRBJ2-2	TGCAGCGTTGACCCCCAGGGCACCGGGGAGCTGTTTTTT	CSVDPQGTGELFF